The clone carrying this T cell receptor beta chain was detected ten times or more. Antigen unknown. The data are from a study of HIV-infected patients and healthy controls. The J segment lost 2 bases and the V segment lost 5 bases, leaving 10 bases of the junction unmatched. Germline V gene data show CDR1 as SGHRS and CDR2 as YFSETQ. The length of the CDR3 is 17 residues. All unsorted peripheral T cells were captured because whole blood was used without fractionation. Study-wide results and caveats: No HLA typing of donors was done in this study.

Reverse transcription used approximately 500 ng RNA and constant-region primers for alpha and beta. Using multiplexing indices, alpha and beta chain libraries were generated apart by chain-specific third strand synthesis. Ligation attached cDNA to a 5' RACE adapter that carried a random hexamer and SP2 site. Priming off the SP2 site generated the second strand. MiXCR was run by TCRdb on the 5' RACE reads, yielding one entry per CDR3 protein. The repertoire holds around 7,600 distinct CDR3 sequences, with over 8% as singletons. The receptor's source is an adult with HIV infection. The chain employs TRBV5-1 and TRBJ2-3, with 11 bases that match TRBD2. The sample here was blood, taken before antiretroviral therapy. The CDR3 here is CASSSGTSGTFTDTQYF. The CDR3, as DNA: TGCGCCAGCAGTTCTGGGACTAGCGGAACCTTCACAGATACGCAGTATTTT. Drawing the rest from reference TRBV5-1 and TRBJ2-3, the complete variable domain is KAGVTQTPRYLIKTRGQQVTLSCSPISGHRSVSWYQQTPGQGLQFLFEYFSETQRNKGNFPGRFSGRQFSNSRSEMNVSTLELGDSALYLCASSSGTSGTFTDTQYFGPGTRLTVL.